Presented here are 14 T cell receptor beta chains from one specimen sequenced in a study of T cells in localized non-small cell lung cancer. Measured with immunoSEQ multiplex PCR; TCRdb has only the in-frame clones, and not every one. In the table there are roughly 38,000 clones, over 70% of which are singletons. The input for sequencing was peripheral blood, taken before any cancer treatment. The origin of the receptors is an older male donor with stage III squamous cell lung carcinoma.

The rearrangement links TRBV7-2 to TRBJ1-2, with 7 bases identical to TRBD1. J was trimmed by 5 bases and V by 6 bases; bases with no gene match: 6. Germline CDR1 is SGHTA and CDR2 is FQGNSA. The CDR3 spans 13 residues. Here the CDR3 DNA reads TGTGCCAGCAGTTCCGGGACAGAATATGGCTACACCTTC. This sequence encodes CASSSGTEYGYTF.

This clone was detected only once. V usage is TRBV19 and J usage is TRBJ2-7; 8 bases agree with TRBD1. CDR1 and CDR2 (germline): LNHDA, SQIVND (reference sequence). The CDR3 contains 15 residues. Trimming at V came to 1 base and at J to 3 bases, leaving 5 bases not matched to a gene. The CDR3 here is CASSIAAGGDYEQYF. The CDR3 DNA reads as TGTGCCAGTAGTATAGCTGCAGGGGGCGACTACGAGCAGTACTTC.

This clone was counted between two and nine times. The rearrangement links TRBV18 to TRBJ2-5; D remains ambiguous. Per the germline V gene, CDR1 is KGHSH and CDR2 is LQKENI. This CDR3 has 13 amino acids. The V end lost 3 bases, the J end lost 0 bases, and 5 bases lay between the germline ends. CDR3 residues: CASSPQYQETQYF. In DNA form, the CDR3 reads TGTGCCAGCTCACCCCAGTACCAAGAGACCCAGTACTTC.

This chain links TRBV7-6 with TRBJ2-7, with TRBD2 as a possible D gene (6 bases). Per the germline V gene, CDR1 is SGHVS and CDR2 is FNYEAQ. The CDR3 covers 14 residues. The germline V and J ends were trimmed by 5 bases and 2 bases, with 13 bases remaining between them. DNA for the CDR3: TGTGCCAGCAGCCTCCGACTAGGTCCCTACGAGCAGTACTTC. It encodes CASSLRLGPYEQYF.

This clone was seen a single time. The rearrangement joins TRBV5-5 to TRBJ1-5; possibly TRBD1 for D (5 bases). Deletions cut 0 bases from V and 4 bases from J, with 5 bases between. CDR1 and CDR2 from the germline V gene are SGHKS and YYEKEE (reference sequence). CDR3 length equals 13 residues. The CDR3 DNA follows: TGTGCCAGCAGCTTGGACAGGAATCAGCCCCAGCATTTT. It yields the protein CASSLDRNQPQHF.

The chain is built from TRBV30 and TRBJ1-2, with 7 bases matching TRBD1. Germline V CDR1 and CDR2: GTSNPN, SVGIG (reference sequence). V lost 2 bases, J lost 3 bases, and 6 bases stayed unmatched. This CDR3 comprises 14 residues. The DNA for the CDR3 is TGTGCCTGGAGTCGACAGGGAGCAGACTATGGCTACACCTTC. It is translated as CAWSRQGADYGYTF.

J is TRBJ1-1 and V is TRBV7-2; no reliable D call. This CDR3 comprises 14 residues. Per the germline V gene, CDR1 is SGHTA and CDR2 is FQGNSA. V lost 5 bases, J lost 0 bases, and 10 bases lay in between. The CDR3 spells CASSLDGLNTEAFF. The CDR3, as DNA: TGTGCCAGCAGCCTGGACGGCCTGAACACTGAAGCTTTCTTT.

This clone has only one observation. Its ends do not fully match the called genes, so a read error is possible. This chain uses TRBV6-5 with TRBJ2-5; D may correspond to TRBD1 or TRBD2 (5 bases each). The CDR3 is 14 residues long. CDR1 and CDR2 from the germline V gene are MNHEY and SVGAGI. CDR3 DNA: TGTGCCAGCAACCCCGGGACGTACCAGGAGACCCAGTACTTC. Translation: CASNPGTYQETQYF.

The chain employs TRBV10-1 and TRBJ2-7, with TRBD1 as a possible D gene (5 bases). This CDR3 comprises 12 residues. V was pared by 10 bases and J by 2 bases, with 12 bases between. CDR1 is WNHNN, CDR2 SYGVQD, per germline (reference sequence). Here the CDR3 reads CATGREPYEQYF. The DNA for the CDR3 is TGCGCCACCGGCAGGGAACCCTACGAGCAGTACTTC.

V usage is TRBV7-9 and J usage is TRBJ2-3; TRBD2 might be the D (6 bases). The V gene's germline CDR1 is SEHNR and CDR2 FQNEAQ (reference sequence). Trimming took 1 base from V and 3 from J, leaving 8 bases between them. This CDR3 region has 14 residues. CDR3 sequence (DNA): TGTGCCAGCAGCTTAGGACTAGTTACAGATACGCAGTATTTT. Protein sequence: CASSLGLVTDTQYF.

The gene calls are TRBV5-6 and TRBJ2-7; 12 nucleotides match TRBD2. Germline V gene sequence: CDR1 SGHDT, CDR2 YYEEEE. V gave up 4 bases and J gave up 4 bases; unmatched junction bases: 9. This CDR3 has 16 amino acids. CDR3 sequence: CASSRLAGEHRYEQYF. For the CDR3, the DNA is TGTGCCAGCAGCCGACTAGCGGGAGAGCATAGGTACGAGCAGTACTTC.

The rearrangement links TRBV10-3 to TRBJ1-1, with D uncertain. The CDR3 is 13 residues long. The V end lost 6 bases, the J end lost 7 bases, and 15 bases lay between the germline ends. The germline V gene encodes CDR1 ENHRY and CDR2 SYGVKD. CDR3 protein: CAIRFDSSGEAFF. The CDR3 DNA follows: TGTGCCATCAGGTTTGACTCCTCTGGTGAAGCTTTCTTT.

This clone has just a few counts. V usage is TRBV4-2 and J usage is TRBJ1-5, with D unresolved. Trimming left V 2 bases short and J 4 bases short, with 3 bases between. The CDR3 is made up of 12 amino acids. CDR1 LGHNA and CDR2 YNFKEQ come from the germline V gene. DNA for the CDR3: TGTGCCAGCAGCCAACCGAATCAGCCCCAGCATTTT. It specifies CASSQPNQPQHF.

The V call is TRBV18, the J call TRBJ2-6; 12 bases are shared with TRBD1. Losses at the gene ends were 2 bases for V and 3 bases for J; bases not matched to a gene: 8. CDR1 KGHSH and CDR2 LQKENI come from the germline V gene. The CDR3 sequence is 19 residues long. The CDR3 region is CASSPLGQGAPRGANVLTF. The CDR3, as DNA: TGTGCCAGCTCACCATTGGGACAGGGGGCTCCTCGTGGGGCCAACGTCCTGACTTTC.